The 7 T cell receptor beta chains presented below share a single source sample, sequenced in a study of blood T cell repertoires in COVID-19. TCRdb's copy holds only in-frame clones and misses some; the assay was immunoSEQ multiplex PCR. Of 93,000 or so clones in the sample, around 89% were seen once. The sample comprised peripheral blood. All receptors come from a woman in her fifties or sixties with acute or convalescent COVID-19.

The V gene is TRBV29-1, the J gene TRBJ2-5, with D possibly matching TRBD2 (5 bases). Trimming removed 1 base at V and 1 base at J, with 10 bases between. The CDR3 loop spans 14 amino acids. Germline V gives CDR1 SQVTM, CDR2 ANQGSEA. This CDR3 reads CSVEGAGLQETQYF. In DNA form, the CDR3 reads TGCAGCGTTGAAGGGGCCGGACTCCAAGAGACCCAGTACTTC.

The chain is built from TRBV9 and TRBJ1-1; D is perhaps TRBD1 (6 bases). The germline V gene has CDR1 SGDLS and CDR2 YYNGEE. This CDR3 region has 14 residues. With 0 bases removed from V and 11 bases from J, the gap between germline ends came to 17 bases. The CDR3 reads CASSVGAGGREAFF. As DNA, the CDR3 is TGTGCCAGCAGCGTAGGGGCCGGGGGGCGCGAGGCTTTCTTT.

The V and J genes are TRBV3-1 (or the pseudogene TRBV3-2) and TRBJ1-1; 7 nucleotides match TRBD1. With 4 bases clipped from V and 5 bases from J, the junction kept 7 bases outside the gene matches. CDR1 is LGHDT and CDR2 is YNNKEL in the germline V gene (reference sequence). The CDR3 extends over 14 amino acids. CDR3 amino acids: CASSLTGARTEAFF. As DNA, the CDR3 is TGTGCCAGCAGCCTTACAGGGGCCCGGACTGAAGCTTTCTTT.

The gene calls are TRBV7-9 and TRBJ1-5; D ambiguous. The CDR3 totals 13 residues. CDR1 SEHNR and CDR2 FQNEAQ come from the germline V gene (reference sequence). V gave up 3 bases and J gave up 3 bases, with 6 bases separating them. The CDR3 DNA is TGTGCCAGCAGCTTCGACACCAATCAGCCCCAGCATTTT. Its protein is CASSFDTNQPQHF.

This chain connects TRBV7-8 to TRBJ1-2; D possibly corresponds to TRBD1 (6 bases). CDR1 is SGHVS, CDR2 FQNEAQ, per germline. With 1 base removed from V and 8 bases from J, the gap between germline ends came to 14 bases. The CDR3 loop spans 14 amino acids. In DNA, the CDR3 is TGTGCCAGCAGCTTAGTGAGCCAGGGGTCGGGCTACACCTTC. It specifies CASSLVSQGSGYTF.

The chain carries TRBV20-1 and TRBJ2-1; the D gene is possibly TRBD2 (6 bases). Trimming cost V 6 bases and J 8 bases, with 11 bases left between them. Germline lookup yields CDR1 DFQATT and CDR2 SNEGSKA (reference sequence). This CDR3 region has 11 residues. CDR3 in DNA: TGCAGTGCCCCGGGACTTTATGAGCAGTTCTTC. As protein: CSAPGLYEQFF.

This rearrangement joins TRBV30 to TRBJ1-3; D uncertain. The CDR3 has 13 amino acids. The germline CDR1 and CDR2 sequences are GTSNPN and SVGIG (reference sequence). The germline V and J ends were trimmed by 3 bases and 2 bases, with 8 bases remaining between them. Written as DNA, the CDR3 is TGTGCCTGGAGGTATGGAGCTGGAAACACCATATATTTT. Its protein is CAWRYGAGNTIYF.